The T cell receptor (beta chain) under discussion was sequenced for a study of cytomegalovirus exposure and HLA in healthy donors. Trimming at V came to 11 bases and at J to 8 bases, leaving 16 bases not matched to a gene. The CDR3 runs to 15 residues. Germline CDR1 reads SNHLY; CDR2 reads FYNNEI. For this clone: Its antigen is currently unknown.

Study observations and caveats: The tendency of first-cohort TCR clusters to co-occur in the 100 to 150 validation repertoires was identified by a subsequent analysis.

Sequenced by immunoSEQ multiplex PCR; TCRdb stores in-frame clones only, minus some. The table includes over 110,000 clones, about 86% detected once. This sequence originates from a young man in good health and CMV-seronegative. The sequenced material came from PBMCs. V usage is TRBV2 and J usage is TRBJ2-1, with TRBD2 matching 9 bases. The CDR3 DNA reads TGTGCCCTCCAGCATTTCCGCGGGAGGGCCGATGAGCAGTTCTTC. Translating gives CALQHFRGRADEQFF. The full variable domain, rest sourced from reference TRBV2 and TRBJ2-1, is EPEVTQTPSHQVTQMGQEVILRCVPISNHLYFYWYRQILGQKVEFLVSFYNNEISEKSEIFDDQFSVERPDGSNFTLKIRSTKLEDSAMYFCALQHFRGRADEQFFGPGTRLTVL.